The 8 T cell receptor beta chains below were found in one sample sequenced in a study of identical twins. MiXCR, run by TCRdb on the 5' RACE reads, gives a single entry per CDR3 protein. The sample yields over 550,000 distinct CDR3 sequences, 7.1% seen once. These same data were also listed under a study on yellow fever vaccine responses in identical twins.

The sample was PBMCs. The receptors shown here come from a woman aged 18-29 years in good health.

Only a few counts were recorded for this clonotype. This chain uses TRBV5-5 with TRBJ2-7; no clear D. V lost 1 base, J lost 2 bases, and 10 bases lay in between. The CDR3 loop spans 14 amino acids. Germline loops: CDR1 SGHKS, CDR2 YYEKEE (reference sequence). The CDR3 sequence is CASSLMAATYEQYV. The CDR3 bases are TGTGCCAGCAGCTTGATGGCTGCGACCTACGAGCAGTACGTC.

In this sample, this clonotype turned up many times. This chain joins TRBV29-1 and TRBJ2-1, with a possible D match to TRBD1 (6 bases). Trimming took off 7 bases at V and 6 bases at J, with 19 bases between the two ends. The CDR3 sequence is 14 residues long. Germline CDR1 is SQVTM and CDR2 is ANQGSEA. CDR3 DNA: TGCAGCGCTGGCGCGAGGGGGTTTCTCAATGAGCAGTTCTTC. Translating gives CSAGARGFLNEQFF.

The sample holds a few counts of this clonotype. The V gene is TRBV6-1, the J gene TRBJ1-6; TRBD1 agrees at 8 bases. Germline loops: CDR1 MNHNS, CDR2 SASEGT. V lost 0 bases to trimming and J lost 8 bases; unmatched junction nucleotides: 9. CDR3 size: 17 residues. As DNA, the CDR3 is TGTGCCAGCAGTGAAGCCACCCCGGCAGGGGGCTATTCACCCCTCCACTTT. This translates into CASSEATPAGGYSPLHF.

Only a few counts were recorded for this clonotype. The genes are TRBV20-1 and TRBJ1-2, with unresolved D. The CDR3 sequence is 16 residues long. Germline assignment: CDR1 DFQATT and CDR2 SNEGSKA (reference sequence). V was pared by 0 bases and J by 0 bases, with 14 bases between. The DNA for the CDR3 is TGCAGTGCTAGAGAAAAGTGGTGGATCCCTAACTATGGCTACACCTTC. Its protein product is CSAREKWWIPNYGYTF.

This clonotype has a handful of counts. V usage is TRBV5-1 and J usage is TRBJ2-7; 12 nucleotides line up with TRBD2. The ends lost 0 bases at V and 3 bases at J; junction bases unmatched: 4. Germline values: CDR1 SGHRS, CDR2 YFSETQ. The length of the CDR3 is 16 residues. CDR3 region: CASSLGSSGRDYEQYF. For the CDR3, the DNA is TGCGCCAGCAGCTTGGGTTCTAGCGGGAGGGACTACGAGCAGTACTTC.

This clonotype was counted ten times or more. The chain joins TRBV9 to TRBJ2-7; no clear D. From germline, CDR1 is SGDLS and CDR2 YYNGEE. V was trimmed by 3 bases and J by 9 bases, leaving 13 bases between them. The CDR3 totals 12 residues. The CDR3 loop reads CASSAPWVGQYV. CDR3 coding DNA: TGTGCCAGCAGCGCCCCGTGGGTCGGGCAGTACGTC.

The V gene is TRBV28, the J gene TRBJ1-1, with D perhaps matching TRBD1 (6 bases). The germline V gene has CDR1 MDHEN and CDR2 SYDVKM. The CDR3 runs to 15 residues. Between the trimmed V and J ends, which lost 3 bases and 5 bases, there was a span of 16 bases. This chain's CDR3 is CASSLPSGGWTEAFF. The CDR3 coding sequence is TGTGCCAGCAGTTTGCCCTCGGGGGGCTGGACTGAAGCTTTCTTT.

This clonotype has at least ten counts. J is TRBJ2-5 and V is TRBV28; D remains ambiguous. CDR3 length: 15 residues. Trimming left V 3 bases short and J 0 bases short, with 11 bases between. Germline CDR1 and CDR2: MDHEN and SYDVKM. DNA of the CDR3: TGTGCCAGCAGTTTCCCCCGGCACTACCAAGAGACCCAGTACTTC. This gives the protein CASSFPRHYQETQYF.